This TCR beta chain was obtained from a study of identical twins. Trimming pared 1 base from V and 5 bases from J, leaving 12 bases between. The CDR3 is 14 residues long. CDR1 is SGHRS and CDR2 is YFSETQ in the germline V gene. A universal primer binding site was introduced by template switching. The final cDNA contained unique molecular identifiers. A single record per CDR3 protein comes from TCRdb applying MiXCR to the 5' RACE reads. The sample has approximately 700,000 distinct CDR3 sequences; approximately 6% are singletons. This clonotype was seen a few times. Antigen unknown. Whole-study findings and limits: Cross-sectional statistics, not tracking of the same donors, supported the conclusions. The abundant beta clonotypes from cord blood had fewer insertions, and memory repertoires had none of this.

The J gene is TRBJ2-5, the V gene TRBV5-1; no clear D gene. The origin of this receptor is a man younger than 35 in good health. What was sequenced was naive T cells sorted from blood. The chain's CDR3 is CASSLTDASETQYF. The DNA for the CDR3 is TGCGCCAGCAGCTTGACGGACGCCTCGGAGACCCAGTACTTC.